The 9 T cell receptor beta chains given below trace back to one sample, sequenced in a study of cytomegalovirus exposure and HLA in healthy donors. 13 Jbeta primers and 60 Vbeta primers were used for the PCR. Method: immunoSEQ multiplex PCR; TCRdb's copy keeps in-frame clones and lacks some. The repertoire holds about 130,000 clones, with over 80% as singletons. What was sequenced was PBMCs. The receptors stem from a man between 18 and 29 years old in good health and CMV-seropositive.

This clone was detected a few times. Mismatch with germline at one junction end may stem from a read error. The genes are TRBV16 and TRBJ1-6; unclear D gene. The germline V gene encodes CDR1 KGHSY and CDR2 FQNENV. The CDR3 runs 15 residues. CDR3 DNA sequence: TGTGCCAGCAGCGAATCCTGGGTAGCTGATTCACCCCTCCACTTT. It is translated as CASSESWVADSPLHF.

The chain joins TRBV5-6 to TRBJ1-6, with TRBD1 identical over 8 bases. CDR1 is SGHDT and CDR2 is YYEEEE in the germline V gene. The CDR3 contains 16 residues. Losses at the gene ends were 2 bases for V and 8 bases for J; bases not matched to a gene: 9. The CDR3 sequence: CASSFSGGFSDSPLHF. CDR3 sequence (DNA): TGTGCCAGCAGCTTCTCAGGGGGCTTTTCGGATTCACCCCTCCACTTT.

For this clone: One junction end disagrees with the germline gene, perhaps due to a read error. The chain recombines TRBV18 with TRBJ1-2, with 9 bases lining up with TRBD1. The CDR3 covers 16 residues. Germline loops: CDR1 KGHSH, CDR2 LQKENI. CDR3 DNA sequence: TGTGCCAGCTCACCATACGGGGAGATGACGGGACAGGGCGGCGCCTTC. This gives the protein CASSPYGEMTGQGGAF.

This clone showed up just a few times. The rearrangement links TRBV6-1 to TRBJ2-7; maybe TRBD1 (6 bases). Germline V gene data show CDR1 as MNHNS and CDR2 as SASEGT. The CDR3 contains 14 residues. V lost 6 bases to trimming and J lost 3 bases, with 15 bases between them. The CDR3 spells CASREAGALYEQYF. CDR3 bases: TGTGCCAGCAGGGAGGCAGGGGCACTCTACGAGCAGTACTTC.

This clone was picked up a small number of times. As DNA, the CDR3 is TGTGCCAGCAGTGGTTGGCGTGTCGGGGTCACAGATACGCAGTATTTT. Protein sequence: CASSGWRVGVTDTQYF. V and J are TRBV6-1 and TRBJ2-3, with D perhaps matching TRBD2 (5 bases). CDR1 and CDR2 from the germline V gene are MNHNS and SASEGT. The CDR3 has 16 amino acids. Trimming pared 4 bases from V and 2 bases from J, leaving 16 bases between.

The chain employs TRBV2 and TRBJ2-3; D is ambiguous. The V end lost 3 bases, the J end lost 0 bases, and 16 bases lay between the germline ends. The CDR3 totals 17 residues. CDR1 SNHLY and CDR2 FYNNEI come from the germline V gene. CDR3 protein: CASSEILGFSSTDTQYF. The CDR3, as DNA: TGTGCCAGCAGTGAGATTCTAGGATTTTCTAGCACAGATACGCAGTATTTT.

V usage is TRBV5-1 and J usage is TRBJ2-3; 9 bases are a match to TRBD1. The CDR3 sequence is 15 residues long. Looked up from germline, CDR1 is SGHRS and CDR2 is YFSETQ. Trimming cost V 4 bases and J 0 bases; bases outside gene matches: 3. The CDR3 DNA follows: TGCGCCAGCAGCGGACAGGGGCCGAGCACAGATACGCAGTATTTT. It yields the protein CASSGQGPSTDTQYF.

The CDR3 nucleotides are TGTGCCAGCAGGCTCGGGGAGGGTACCAGGGAGACCCAGTACTTC. Protein sequence: CASRLGEGTRETQYF. J is TRBJ2-5 and V is TRBV27, with 7 positions matching TRBD2. The germline CDR1 and CDR2 sequences are MNHEY and SMNVEV (reference sequence). V shed 6 bases and J 5 bases; nucleotides not matched to a gene: 12. The CDR3 runs 15 residues.

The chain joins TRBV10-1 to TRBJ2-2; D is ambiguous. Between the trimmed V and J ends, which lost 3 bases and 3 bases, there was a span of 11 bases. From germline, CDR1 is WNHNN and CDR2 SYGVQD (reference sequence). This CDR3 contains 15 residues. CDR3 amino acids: CASSDSSVHTGELFF. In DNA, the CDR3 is TGCGCCAGCAGTGACTCTAGTGTGCACACCGGGGAGCTGTTTTTT.